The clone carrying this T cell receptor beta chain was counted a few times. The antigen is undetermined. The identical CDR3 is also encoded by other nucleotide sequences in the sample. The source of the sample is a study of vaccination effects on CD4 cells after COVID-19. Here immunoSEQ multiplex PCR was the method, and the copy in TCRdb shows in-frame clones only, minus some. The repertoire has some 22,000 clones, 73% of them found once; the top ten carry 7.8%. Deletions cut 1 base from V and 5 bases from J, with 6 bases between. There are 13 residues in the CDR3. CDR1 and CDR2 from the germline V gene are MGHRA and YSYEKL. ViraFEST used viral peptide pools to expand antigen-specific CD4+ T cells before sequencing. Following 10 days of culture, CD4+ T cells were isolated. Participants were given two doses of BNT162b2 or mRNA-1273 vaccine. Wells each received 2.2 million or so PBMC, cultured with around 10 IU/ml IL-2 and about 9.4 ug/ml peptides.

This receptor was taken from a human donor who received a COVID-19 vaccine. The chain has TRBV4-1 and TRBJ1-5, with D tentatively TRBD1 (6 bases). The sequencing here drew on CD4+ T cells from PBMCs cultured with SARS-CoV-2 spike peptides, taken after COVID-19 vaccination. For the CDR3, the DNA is TGCGCCAGCAGCCAAGCAGGGGATCAGCCCCAGCATTTT. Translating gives CASSQAGDQPQHF.